This TCR beta chain was sequenced during a study of monozygotic twins with inflammatory bowel disease. On this clonotype itself: Its antigen is undetermined.

Input per TCR library consisted of around 3,700 ng of total RNA. Template-switch reactions added UMIs with a 6-nucleotide sample barcode. Two nested PCRs, of approximately 16 and 9 cycles, processed TCRalpha and TCRbeta cDNA. TCRdb re-called the 5' RACE reads and shows each CDR3 protein once, DNA omitted. Recorded for this sample: approximately 420,000 distinct CDR3 sequences. Germline V gene lookup returns CDR1 PRHDT and CDR2 FYEKMQ (reference sequence). This CDR3 is built from 11 residues. General observations from the study: Healthy co-twins exceeded IBD patients in TCRbeta diversity as measured by inverse Simpson.

This receptor was identified in a human donor with ulcerative colitis or Crohn's disease, or a healthy co-twin of an affected twin (not recorded which). Sequenced input: blood. The chain couples TRBV13 to TRBJ2-7. This chain's CDR3 is CASSLVNEQYF.